The 9 T cell receptor beta chains given below trace back to one sample, sequenced in a study of T-cell reconstitution after alpha-beta-depleted transplantation in children (TCRdb year 2016). Sample treatment or condition, as interpreted from the label and publication: allogeneic hematopoietic cell transplantation with graft depleted of TCRalphabeta T cells and CD19 B cells. The library came from PCR. The instrument given in TCRdb is Illumina HiSeq 2500. To normalize quantification of the TCRbeta repertoire, the TCR libraries were built with molecular barcoding that relied on unique molecular identifiers. Using fastp trimming at Q25 and MiXCR clonotype assembly, TCRdb reanalyzed the public sequencing data and kept in-frame beta chains. CDR3 protein duplicates are merged, each entry listing the most common genes and DNA. The sample table holds about 110,000 distinct CDR3 sequences, of which about 9.4% were seen once. The ten largest clonotypes hold approximately 36% of the sample.

Source: PBMCs, taken before TCRalphabeta/CD19-depleted stem cell transplant. The receptors stem from a boy aged 2-15 years with acute lymphoblastic leukemia, due to receive a stem cell transplant.

The chain joins TRBV20-1 to TRBJ2-1; TRBD2 matches at 10 bases. V lost 5 bases to trimming and J lost 6 bases; unmatched junction nucleotides: 10. The germline V gene has CDR1 DFQATT and CDR2 SNEGSKA (reference sequence). The CDR3 runs to 15 residues. CDR3 sequence: CSAGAERTSGNEQFF. The CDR3 coding sequence is TGCAGTGCTGGGGCTGAGAGGACTAGCGGCAATGAGCAGTTCTTC.

This clonotype was detected many times. This chain joins TRBV11-2 and TRBJ1-2; D possibly corresponds to TRBD1 (5 bases). The V end lost 3 bases, the J end lost 8 bases, and 19 bases lay between the germline ends. This CDR3 has 15 residues. Germline CDR1 reads SGHAT; CDR2 reads FQNNGV. The CDR3 DNA reads as TGTGCCAGCAGCTTGAGGGACGGTGCAAGGGAAGGCTACACCTTC. It codes for CASSLRDGAREGYTF.

This clonotype was detected a few times. This rearrangement joins TRBV6-5 to TRBJ2-1; D ambiguous. This CDR3 region has 12 residues. The V gene lost 6 bases and the J gene lost 7 bases, with 10 bases spanning the gap. The germline CDR1 and CDR2 sequences are MNHEY and SVGAGI. As DNA, the CDR3 is TGTGCCAGCAGCTTCATAGGGAATGAGCAGTTCTTC. Amino acid sequence: CASSFIGNEQFF.

This clonotype was seen only a few times. V is TRBV7-8 and J is TRBJ2-6; 8 nucleotides match TRBD1. The CDR3 has 17 residues. Trimming cost V 5 bases and J 4 bases; bases outside gene matches: 10. Germline V gene data show CDR1 as SGHVS and CDR2 as FQNEAQ. The CDR3 protein is CASSPQGVLIGANVLTF. As DNA, the CDR3 is TGTGCCAGCAGCCCACAGGGGGTGTTAATCGGGGCCAACGTCCTGACTTTC.

This clonotype has just a few counts. The rearrangement uses TRBV7-9 and TRBJ2-5; a possible D gene is TRBD2 (6 bases). Germline-derived CDR1 and CDR2 are SEHNR and FQNEAQ (reference sequence). This CDR3 has 16 residues. V lost 5 bases to trimming and J lost 4 bases, with 20 bases between them. Here the CDR3 DNA reads TGTGCCAGCAGCCCACTCGGGGGACTCACTCGAGAGACCCAGTACTTC. Translation gives CASSPLGGLTRETQYF.

This clonotype was detected many times. The chain combines TRBV20-1 with TRBJ2-4; D may correspond to TRBD1 or TRBD2 (5 bases each). V lost 0 bases, J lost 0 bases, and 18 bases lay in between. Germline CDR1 is DFQATT and CDR2 is SNEGSKA (reference sequence). The CDR3 has 18 residues. CDR3 nucleotide sequence: TGCAGTGCTAGAGATGGCAGGGCAGCGGATCTAGCCAAAAACATTCAGTACTTC. It codes for CSARDGRAADLAKNIQYF.

The sample holds many counts of this clonotype. The V call is TRBV7-2, the J call TRBJ2-4; 7 nucleotides agree with TRBD1. Germline V gives CDR1 SGHTA, CDR2 FQGNSA. The CDR3 totals 16 residues. The V and J ends lost 5 bases and 5 bases, in that order; junction bases with no gene match: 12. CDR3 DNA: TGTGCCAGCAGCAAAACAGGGGCAGGTCTTGAAAACATTCAGTACTTC. It encodes CASSKTGAGLENIQYF.

This clonotype was observed at least ten times. The chain is built from TRBV5-1 and TRBJ2-7, with D possibly matching TRBD1 (6 bases). The CDR3 runs to 12 residues. The germline V gene has CDR1 SGHRS and CDR2 YFSETQ. The V and J ends lost 5 bases and 3 bases respectively, with 9 bases between them. The CDR3 nucleotides are TGCGCCAGCAGAGACAGGTACTACGAGCAGTACTTC. This encodes CASRDRYYEQYF.

This clonotype was counted between two and nine times. The chain is built from TRBV19 and TRBJ1-2; D gene uncertain. There are 15 residues in the CDR3. Germline V gives CDR1 LNHDA, CDR2 SQIVND (reference sequence). V was clipped by 7 bases and J by 7 bases, with 22 bases between them. The CDR3 reads CASKSDYRQAPGYTF. CDR3 sequence (DNA): TGTGCCAGTAAATCCGATTACCGACAAGCTCCTGGCTACACCTTC.